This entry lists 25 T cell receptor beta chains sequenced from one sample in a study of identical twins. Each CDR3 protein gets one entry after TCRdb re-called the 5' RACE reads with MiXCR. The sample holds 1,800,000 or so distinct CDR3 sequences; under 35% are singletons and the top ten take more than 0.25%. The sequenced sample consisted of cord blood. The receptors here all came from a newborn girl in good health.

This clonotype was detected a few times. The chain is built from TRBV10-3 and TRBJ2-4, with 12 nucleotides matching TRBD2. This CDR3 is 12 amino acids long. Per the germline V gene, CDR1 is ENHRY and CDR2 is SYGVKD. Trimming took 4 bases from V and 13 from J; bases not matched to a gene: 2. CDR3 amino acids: CAISGLAGEQYF. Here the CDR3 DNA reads TGTGCCATCAGTGGACTAGCGGGAGAGCAGTACTTC.

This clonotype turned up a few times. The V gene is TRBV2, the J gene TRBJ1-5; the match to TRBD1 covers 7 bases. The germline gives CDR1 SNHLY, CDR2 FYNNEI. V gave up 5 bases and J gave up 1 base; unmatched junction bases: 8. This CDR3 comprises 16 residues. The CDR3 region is CASSSWTGRSNQPQHF. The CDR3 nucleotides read TGTGCCAGCAGTTCCTGGACAGGCCGGAGCAATCAGCCCCAGCATTTT.

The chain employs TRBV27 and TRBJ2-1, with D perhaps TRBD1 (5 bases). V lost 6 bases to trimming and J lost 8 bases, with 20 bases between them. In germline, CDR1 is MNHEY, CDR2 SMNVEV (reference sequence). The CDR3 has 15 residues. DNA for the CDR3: TGTGCCAGCAGAACGACAGTTTCTCGTCAATATGAGCAGTTCTTC. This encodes CASRTTVSRQYEQFF.

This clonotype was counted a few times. CDR3 residues: CASSLGDRVEQYF. Written as DNA, the CDR3 is TGTGCCAGCAGTTTAGGGGACAGGGTCGAGCAGTACTTC. The J gene is TRBJ2-7, the V gene TRBV12-3 or TRBV12-4; 9 bases agree with TRBD1. The CDR3 consists of 13 residues. Trimming took 1 base from V and 6 from J; bases not matched to a gene: 1.

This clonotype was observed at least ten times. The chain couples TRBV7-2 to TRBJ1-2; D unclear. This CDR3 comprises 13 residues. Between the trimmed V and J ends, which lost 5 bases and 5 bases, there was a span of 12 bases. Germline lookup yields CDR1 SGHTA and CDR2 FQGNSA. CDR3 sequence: CASSPRGFYGYTF. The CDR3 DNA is TGTGCCAGCAGCCCTCGGGGTTTTTATGGCTACACCTTC.

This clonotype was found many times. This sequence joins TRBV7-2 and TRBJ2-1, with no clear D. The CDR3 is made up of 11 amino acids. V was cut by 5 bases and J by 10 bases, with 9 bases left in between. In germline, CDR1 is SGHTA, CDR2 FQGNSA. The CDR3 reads CASSLLVEQFF. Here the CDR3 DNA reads TGTGCCAGCAGCCTCCTAGTCGAGCAGTTCTTC.

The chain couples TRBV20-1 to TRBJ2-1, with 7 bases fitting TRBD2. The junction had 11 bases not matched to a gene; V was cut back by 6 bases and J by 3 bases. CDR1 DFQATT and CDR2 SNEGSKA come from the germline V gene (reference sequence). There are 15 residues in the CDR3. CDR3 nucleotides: TGCAGTGCGTACCCAACTAGCGCCCGCTACAATGAGCAGTTCTTC. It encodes CSAYPTSARYNEQFF.

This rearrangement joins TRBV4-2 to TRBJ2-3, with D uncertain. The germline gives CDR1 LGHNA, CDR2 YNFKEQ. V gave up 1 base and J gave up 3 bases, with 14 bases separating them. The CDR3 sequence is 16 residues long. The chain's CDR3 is CASSQGSSQKTDTQYF. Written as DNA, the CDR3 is TGTGCCAGCAGCCAAGGATCCTCGCAGAAGACAGATACGCAGTATTTT.

In DNA, the CDR3 is TGTGCCAGCAGCTTGTGGAAGGAGGAGACCCAGTACTTC. Amino acids: CASSLWKEETQYF. The chain carries TRBV7-2 and TRBJ2-5; no clear D. CDR3 length: 13 amino acids. V gave up 3 bases and J gave up 5 bases, with 10 bases separating them. The germline V gene encodes CDR1 SGHTA and CDR2 FQGNSA.

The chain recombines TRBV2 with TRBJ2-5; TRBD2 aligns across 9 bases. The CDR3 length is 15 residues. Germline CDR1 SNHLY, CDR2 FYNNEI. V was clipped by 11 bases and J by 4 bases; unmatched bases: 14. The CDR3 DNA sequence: TGTGCCTGCCGAGGTAGCGGGAGAGTTGGAGAGACCCAGTACTTC. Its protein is CACRGSGRVGETQYF.

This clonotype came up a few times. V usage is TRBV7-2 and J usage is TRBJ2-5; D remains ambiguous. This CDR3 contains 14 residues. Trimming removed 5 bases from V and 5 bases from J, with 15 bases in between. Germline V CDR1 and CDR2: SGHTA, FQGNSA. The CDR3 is CASSRTGVRETQYF. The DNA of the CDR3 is TGTGCCAGCAGCCGCACTGGGGTCAGGGAGACCCAGTACTTC.

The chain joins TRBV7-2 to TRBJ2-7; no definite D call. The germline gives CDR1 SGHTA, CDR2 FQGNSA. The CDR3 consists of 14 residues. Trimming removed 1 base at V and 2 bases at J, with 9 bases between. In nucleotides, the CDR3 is TGTGCCAGCAGCTTAGAGAGGCCGACCTACGAGCAGTACTTC. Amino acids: CASSLERPTYEQYF.

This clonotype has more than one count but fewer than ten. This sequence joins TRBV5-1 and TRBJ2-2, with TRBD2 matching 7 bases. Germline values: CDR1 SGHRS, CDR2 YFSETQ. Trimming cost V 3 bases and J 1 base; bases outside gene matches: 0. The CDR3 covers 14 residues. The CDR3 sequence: CASSWEGNTGELFF. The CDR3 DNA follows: TGCGCCAGCAGCTGGGAGGGGAACACCGGGGAGCTGTTTTTT.

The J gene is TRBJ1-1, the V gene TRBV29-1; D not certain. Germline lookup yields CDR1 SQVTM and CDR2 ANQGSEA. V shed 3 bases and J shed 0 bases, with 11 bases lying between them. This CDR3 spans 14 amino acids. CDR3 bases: TGCAGCGTTGAGCGTGTTCCTATGAACACTGAAGCTTTCTTT. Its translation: CSVERVPMNTEAFF.

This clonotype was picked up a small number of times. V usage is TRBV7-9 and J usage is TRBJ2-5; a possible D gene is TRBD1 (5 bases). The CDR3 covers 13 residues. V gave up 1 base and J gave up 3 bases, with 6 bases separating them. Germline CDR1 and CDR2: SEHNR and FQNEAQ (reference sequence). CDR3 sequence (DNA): TGTGCCAGCAGCTTAGAGACAGAAGAGACCCAGTACTTC. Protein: CASSLETEETQYF.

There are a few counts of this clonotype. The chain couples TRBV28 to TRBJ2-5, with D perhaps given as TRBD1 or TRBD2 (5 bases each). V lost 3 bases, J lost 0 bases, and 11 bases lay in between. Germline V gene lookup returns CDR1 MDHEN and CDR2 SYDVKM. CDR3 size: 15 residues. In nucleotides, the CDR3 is TGTGCCAGCAGTTTCTTGGGACGGTACCAAGAGACCCAGTACTTC. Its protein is CASSFLGRYQETQYF.

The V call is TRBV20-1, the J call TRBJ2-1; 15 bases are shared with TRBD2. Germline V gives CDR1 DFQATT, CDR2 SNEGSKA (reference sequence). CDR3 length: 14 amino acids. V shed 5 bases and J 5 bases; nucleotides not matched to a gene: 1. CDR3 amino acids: CSARTSGGDNEQFF. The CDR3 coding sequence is TGCAGTGCTCGGACTAGCGGGGGGGACAATGAGCAGTTCTTC.

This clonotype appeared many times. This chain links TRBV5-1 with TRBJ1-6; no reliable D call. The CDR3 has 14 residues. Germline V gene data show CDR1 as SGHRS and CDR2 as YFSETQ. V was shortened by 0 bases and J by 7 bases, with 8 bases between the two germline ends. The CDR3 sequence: CASSLDRPNSPLHF. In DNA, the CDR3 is TGCGCCAGCAGCTTGGACAGACCGAATTCACCCCTCCACTTT.

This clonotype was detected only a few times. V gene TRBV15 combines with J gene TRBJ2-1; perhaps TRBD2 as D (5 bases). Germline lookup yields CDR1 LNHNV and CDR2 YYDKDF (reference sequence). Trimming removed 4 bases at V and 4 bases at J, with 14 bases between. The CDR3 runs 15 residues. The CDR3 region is CATSNAAGAYNEQFF. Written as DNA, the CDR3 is TGTGCCACCAGCAATGCGGCGGGTGCTTACAATGAGCAGTTCTTC.

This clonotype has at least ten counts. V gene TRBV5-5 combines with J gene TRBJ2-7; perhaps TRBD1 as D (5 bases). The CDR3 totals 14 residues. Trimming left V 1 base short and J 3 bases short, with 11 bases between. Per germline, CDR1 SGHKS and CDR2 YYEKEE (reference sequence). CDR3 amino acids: CASSLPDTSYEQYF. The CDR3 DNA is TGTGCCAGCAGCTTGCCGGACACCAGCTACGAGCAGTACTTC.

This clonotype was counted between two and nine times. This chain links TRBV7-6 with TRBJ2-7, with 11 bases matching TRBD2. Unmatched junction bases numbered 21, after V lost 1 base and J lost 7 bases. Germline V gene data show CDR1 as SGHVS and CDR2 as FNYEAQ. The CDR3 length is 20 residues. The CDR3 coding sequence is TGTGCCAGCAGCTTAGGAACTAGCGGGAGTCCCTTCCGGACCTACAATGAGCAGTACTTC. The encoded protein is CASSLGTSGSPFRTYNEQYF. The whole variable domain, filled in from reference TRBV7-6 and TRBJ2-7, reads GAGVSQSPRYKVTKRGQDVALRCDPISGHVSLYWYRQALGQGPEFLTYFNYEAQQDKSGLPNDRFSAERPEGSISTLTIQRTEQRDSAMYRCASSLGTSGSPFRTYNEQYFGPGTRLTVT.

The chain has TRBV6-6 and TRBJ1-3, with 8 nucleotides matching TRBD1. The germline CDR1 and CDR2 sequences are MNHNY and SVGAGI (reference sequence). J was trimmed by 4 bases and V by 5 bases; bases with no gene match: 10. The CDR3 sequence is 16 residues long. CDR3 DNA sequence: TGTGCCAGCAGTGTGTGGACAGGGAGGGACGGAAACACCATATATTTT. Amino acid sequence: CASSVWTGRDGNTIYF.

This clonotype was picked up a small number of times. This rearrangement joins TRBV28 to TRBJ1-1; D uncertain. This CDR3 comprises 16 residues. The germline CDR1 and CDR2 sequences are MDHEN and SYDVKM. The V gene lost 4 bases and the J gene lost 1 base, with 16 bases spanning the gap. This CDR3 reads CASSSPPGEPNTEAFF. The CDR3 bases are TGTGCCAGCAGTTCTCCGCCCGGGGAGCCGAACACTGAAGCTTTCTTT.

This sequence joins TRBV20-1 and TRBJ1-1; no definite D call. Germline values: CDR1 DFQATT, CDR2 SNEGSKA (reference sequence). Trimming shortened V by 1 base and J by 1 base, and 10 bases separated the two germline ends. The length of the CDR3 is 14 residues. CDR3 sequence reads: CSARGLRQNTEAFF. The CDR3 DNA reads TGCAGTGCTAGAGGATTAAGACAGAACACTGAAGCTTTCTTT.

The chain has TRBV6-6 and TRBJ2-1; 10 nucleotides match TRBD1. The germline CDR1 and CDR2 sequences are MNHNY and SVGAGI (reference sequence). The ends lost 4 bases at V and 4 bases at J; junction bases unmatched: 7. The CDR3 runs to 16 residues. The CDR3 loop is CASSLTGTGVYNEQFF. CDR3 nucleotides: TGTGCCAGCAGTTTGACCGGGACAGGGGTTTACAATGAGCAGTTCTTC.